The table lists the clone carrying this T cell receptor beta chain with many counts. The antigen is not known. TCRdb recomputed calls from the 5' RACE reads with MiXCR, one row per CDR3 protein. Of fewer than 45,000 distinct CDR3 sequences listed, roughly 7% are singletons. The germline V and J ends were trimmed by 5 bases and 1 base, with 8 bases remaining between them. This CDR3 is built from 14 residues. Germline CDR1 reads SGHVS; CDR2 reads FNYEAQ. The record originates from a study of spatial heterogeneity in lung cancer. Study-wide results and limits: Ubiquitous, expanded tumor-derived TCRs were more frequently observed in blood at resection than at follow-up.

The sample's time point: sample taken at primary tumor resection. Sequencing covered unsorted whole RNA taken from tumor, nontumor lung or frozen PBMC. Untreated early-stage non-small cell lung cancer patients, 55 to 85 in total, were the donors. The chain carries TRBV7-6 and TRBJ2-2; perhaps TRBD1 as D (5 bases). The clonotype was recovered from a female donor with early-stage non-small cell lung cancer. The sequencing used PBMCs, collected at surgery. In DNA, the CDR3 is TGTGCCAGCAGCCCCCAGGGGAACACCGGGGAGCTGTTTTTT. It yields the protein CASSPQGNTGELFF. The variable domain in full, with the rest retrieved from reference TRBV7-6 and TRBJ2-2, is GAGVSQSPRYKVTKRGQDVALRCDPISGHVSLYWYRQALGQGPEFLTYFNYEAQQDKSGLPNDRFSAERPEGSISTLTIQRTEQRDSAMYRCASSPQGNTGELFFGEGSRLTVL.